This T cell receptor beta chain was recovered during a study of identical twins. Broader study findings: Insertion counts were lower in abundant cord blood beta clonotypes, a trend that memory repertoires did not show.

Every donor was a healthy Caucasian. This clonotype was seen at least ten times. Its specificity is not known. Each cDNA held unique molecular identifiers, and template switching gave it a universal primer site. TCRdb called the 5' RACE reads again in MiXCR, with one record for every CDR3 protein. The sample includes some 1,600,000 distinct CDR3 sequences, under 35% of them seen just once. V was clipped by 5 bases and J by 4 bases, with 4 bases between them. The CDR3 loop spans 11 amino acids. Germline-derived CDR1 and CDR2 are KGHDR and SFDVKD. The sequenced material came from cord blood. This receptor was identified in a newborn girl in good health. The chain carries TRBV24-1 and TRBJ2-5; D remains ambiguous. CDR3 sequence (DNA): TGTGCCACCAGTGCGGGAGAGACCCAGTACTTC. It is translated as CATSAGETQYF.